A selection of T cell receptor beta chains follows, all from one sample in a study of early T cells in non-severe SARS-CoV-2 infection. TCRdb redid the calling of the 5' RACE reads with MiXCR, one entry per CDR3 protein. Among tens of thousands of distinct CDR3 sequences listed, around 5.3% were seen once. Sequences were obtained from whole blood. Receptors originate from an adult who was a healthcare worker with PCR-confirmed SARS-CoV-2 infection or an uninfected control (not recorded which). Both conserved end residues are part of each CDR3. Each record gives: J gene, D gene, V gene, clone size, CDR3 protein. The D gene is left open where the match is weak. Size tells how often a clone was seen (once, few, many) or the class of an expanded clone, and some rows leave it out.

j_call: TRBJ2-2; d_call: .; v_call: TRBV6-5; clone_size: many; cdr3_aa: CASSYSGSTSGELFF
j_call: TRBJ2-4; d_call: TRBD2; v_call: TRBV5-1; clone_size: many; cdr3_aa: CASSSAGGAKNIQYF
j_call: TRBJ2-7; d_call: .; v_call: TRBV28; clone_size: many; cdr3_aa: CASSFFPGTRERSYEQYF
j_call: TRBJ2-7; d_call: TRBD2; v_call: TRBV10-1; clone_size: medium-sized; cdr3_aa: CASSDEGLPVYEQYF
j_call: TRBJ1-3; d_call: .; v_call: TRBV11-2; clone_size: many; cdr3_aa: CASSDGYSGNTIYF
j_call: TRBJ2-5; d_call: .; v_call: TRBV18; clone_size: many; cdr3_aa: CASSLAVNQETQYF
j_call: TRBJ2-1; d_call: .; v_call: TRBV19; clone_size: many; cdr3_aa: CASSAYNEQFF
j_call: TRBJ1-6; d_call: .; v_call: TRBV10-2; clone_size: many; cdr3_aa: CASKIEANSPLHF
j_call: TRBJ2-1; d_call: TRBD2; v_call: TRBV5-6; clone_size: many; cdr3_aa: CASSLRRLAGGNEQFF
j_call: TRBJ2-7; d_call: .; v_call: TRBV27; clone_size: many; cdr3_aa: CASSWGYEQYF
j_call: TRBJ2-3; d_call: .; v_call: TRBV19; clone_size: few; cdr3_aa: CASSIAAYTDTQYF
j_call: TRBJ1-5; d_call: TRBD1; v_call: TRBV29-1; clone_size: many; cdr3_aa: CSVRTGDQPQHF
j_call: TRBJ1-6; d_call: TRBD1; v_call: TRBV10-2; clone_size: many; cdr3_aa: CASSEFRQGYSPLHF
j_call: TRBJ2-7; d_call: .; v_call: TRBV11-3; clone_size: .; cdr3_aa: CASSLSEFNEQYF
j_call: TRBJ2-3; d_call: TRBD2; v_call: TRBV7-6; clone_size: many; cdr3_aa: CASSPTGLAGTTDTQYF
j_call: TRBJ2-1; d_call: TRBD1; v_call: TRBV7-9; clone_size: few; cdr3_aa: CASSLVDRENNEQFF
j_call: TRBJ2-1; d_call: .; v_call: TRBV20-1; clone_size: many; cdr3_aa: CSAATAYNEQFF
j_call: TRBJ1-2; d_call: .; v_call: TRBV29-1; clone_size: many; cdr3_aa: CSVEDQGYNYGYTF
j_call: TRBJ2-5; d_call: .; v_call: TRBV28; clone_size: few; cdr3_aa: CASSLFGRGGSGETQYF
j_call: TRBJ2-7; d_call: .; v_call: TRBV21-1; clone_size: many; cdr3_aa: CASSPLGRGYEQYF
j_call: TRBJ2-1; d_call: TRBD2; v_call: TRBV7-9; clone_size: .; cdr3_aa: CASSLRTSGAPSYNEQFF
j_call: TRBJ2-7; d_call: .; v_call: TRBV19; clone_size: few; cdr3_aa: CASSKESVRSYEQYF
j_call: TRBJ2-1; d_call: .; v_call: TRBV28; clone_size: many; cdr3_aa: CASSPPTNNEQFF